This T cell receptor beta chain is drawn from a study of blood T cells in healthy people across ages. Using a J-beta primer mix together with a sample-barcoded 5' primer, a second PCR was run for roughly 6 to 12 cycles. MiXCR, run by TCRdb on the 5' RACE reads, gives a single entry per CDR3 protein. The sample lists about 1 million distinct CDR3 sequences, around 45% seen once, with approximately 17% in the top ten. This CDR3 is built from 16 residues. J gave up 4 bases and V 0 bases, and 3 bases lay outside the gene matches. CDR1 is SGHVS and CDR2 is FNYEAQ in the germline V gene. The V gene is TRBV7-6, the J gene TRBJ1-1; TRBD1 agrees at 12 bases. This sequence originates from a woman in her sixties in good health. Sequencing was carried out using blood. The CDR3 bases are TGTGCCAGCAGCTTAGCGGGACAGGGGGCGACCACTGAAGCTTTCTTT. It translates to CASSLAGQGATTEAFF.